Listed below are T cell receptor beta chains from one sample, sequenced in a study of Ad26.COV2.S vaccination and SARS-CoV-2 variants. Repertoires were generated with immunoSEQ multiplex PCR, while TCRdb's copy carries only in-frame clones and drops some. The data show 350,000 to 500,000 clones, about nine tenths seen once. The sample consisted of peripheral blood, taken in a trial of Ad26.COV2.S vaccine versus placebo. The receptors were sampled from a person aged 18-60 years who received the Ad26.COV2.S COVID-19 vaccine or a placebo. The CDR3 runs from the conserved cysteine through the conserved F or W. The order of the fields is J gene, V gene, D gene, clone size, CDR3 DNA, CDR3 protein. D genes are given only for firm matches. The size of a clone is reported for some rows only, either as once, few or many, or as a class for expanded clones.

TRBJ1-5 | TRBV18 | - | - | TGTGCCAGCTCACCTATAAAGGAACAGCCCCAGCATTTT | CASSPIKEQPQHF
TRBJ2-1 | TRBV6-2/TRBV6-3 | - | - | TGTGCCAGCAGTTACTCGATAATGGAGGGCGGGGAAGGGCAGTTCTTC | CASSYSIMEGGEGQFF
TRBJ2-5 | TRBV7-3 | - | - | TGTGCCAGCAGCTTATTGGGGCCAGGGACGACCCAGTACTTC | CASSLLGPGTTQYF
TRBJ2-7 | TRBV7-8 | TRBD2 | - | TGTGCCAGCAGCTTAAGGACTAGCGGTAACGGGGAGTACTTC | CASSLRTSGNGEYF
TRBJ2-2 | TRBV18 | TRBD2 | - | TGTGCCAGCTCACCACGGACACTAGCGGCCACGAACACCGGGGAGCTGTTTTTT | CASSPRTLAATNTGELFF
TRBJ1-2 | TRBV19 | - | many | TGTGCCACCAACCCCGGGACGGTCGGAGGCTACACCTTC | CATNPGTVGGYTF
TRBJ1-5 | TRBV5-6 | TRBD1 | - | TGTGCCAGCAGTGGAGGGACAGGGAAAAGCAATCAGCCCCAGCATTTT | CASSGGTGKSNQPQHF
TRBJ1-1 | TRBV18 | - | - | TGTGCCAGCTCACCACCGGATCGGGGATGGAACACTGAAGCTTTCTTT | CASSPPDRGWNTEAFF
TRBJ1-2 | TRBV3-1/TRBV3-2 | - | once | TGTGCCAGCAGCCGAAACTCGGATCACTATGGCTACACCTTC | CASSRNSDHYGYTF
TRBJ1-2 | TRBV13 | - | - | TGTGCCAGCAGCTTAGGCCAGGGGAGGAACTATGGCTACACCTTC | CASSLGQGRNYGYTF
TRBJ2-7 | TRBV6-2/TRBV6-3 | - | few | TGTGCCAGCAGTCGGGGTAACCAGGGGAACAACGAGCAGTACTTC | CASSRGNQGNNEQYF
TRBJ2-5 | TRBV5-6 | - | - | TGTGCCAGCAGCTTCACACCGGGACAAGGAGAGACCCAGTACTTC | CASSFTPGQGETQYF
TRBJ2-2 | TRBV5-4 | TRBD1 | - | TGTGCCAGCAGCCAAGGACAGGGTGCCGGGGAGCTGTTTTTT | CASSQGQGAGELFF
TRBJ1-5 | TRBV29-1 | TRBD1 | - | TGCAGCGCGGGACAGGGAGGGGATCAGCCCCAGCATTTT | CSAGQGGDQPQHF
TRBJ2-1 | TRBV7-2 | - | - | TGTGCCAGCAGCTTAGCGCTGGGGCTAGCTGAGCAGTTCTTC | CASSLALGLAEQFF
TRBJ2-6 | TRBV2 | - | - | TGTGCCAGCAGTGAGAGAGGGACCTCTGGGGCCAACGTCCTGACTTTC | CASSERGTSGANVLTF
TRBJ2-4 | TRBV4-2 | TRBD2 | - | TGTGCCAGCAGCCAAGCCGGGAGCGGGACCAAAAACATTCAGTACTTC | CASSQAGSGTKNIQYF
TRBJ1-2 | TRBV30 | - | - | TGTGCCTGGAGTGCACGGGATGGCTACACCTTC | CAWSARDGYTF
TRBJ1-1 | TRBV19 | - | few | TGTGCCAGTAGTATACAGGCTCAGAACACTGAAGCTTTCTTT | CASSIQAQNTEAFF
TRBJ2-1 | TRBV19 | - | - | TGTGCCAGTAGTATTGATAGCGGTTCCTACAATGAGCAGTTCTTC | CASSIDSGSYNEQFF
TRBJ2-1 | TRBV29-1 | TRBD1 | - | TGCAGCTTTGGGACAGTCTCCTACAATGAGCAGTTCTTC | CSFGTVSYNEQFF
TRBJ1-1 | TRBV15 | - | once | TGTGCCACCAGCAGACGGCGTTGGCCTAACACTGAAGCTTTCTTT | CATSRRRWPNTEAFF
TRBJ2-7 | TRBV6-5 | TRBD1 | - | TGTGCCAGCAGTTTCAGCGGACAGGGTGGCTACGAGCAGTACTTC | CASSFSGQGGYEQYF
TRBJ2-5 | TRBV19 | TRBD1 | - | TGTGCCAGTACCTCCGGGACAGGGGCCAGGGAGACCCAGTACTTC | CASTSGTGARETQYF
TRBJ2-5 | TRBV4-1 | TRBD2 | - | TGCGCCAGCAGGCAAGATTTTGGCGGGAGTCAAGAGACCCAGTACTTC | CASRQDFGGSQETQYF
TRBJ1-1 | TRBV7-9 | TRBD1 | - | TGTGCCAGCAGCTTAGATGACAGGGAGGCCACTGAAGCTTTCTTT | CASSLDDREATEAFF
TRBJ1-1 | TRBV30 | - | - | TGTGCCGGGAGGCCTGGGGTCAACACTGAAGCTTTCTTT | CAGRPGVNTEAFF
TRBJ2-7 | TRBV6-5 | TRBD2 | - | TGTGCCAGCGCCCTTAGCGGGAGCCCCTACGAGCAGTACTTC | CASALSGSPYEQYF
TRBJ2-1 | TRBV6-5 | - | - | TGTGCCAGCAGTTACCCTGGCGCCCACAATGAGCAGTTCTTC | CASSYPGAHNEQFF
TRBJ2-6 | TRBV14 | - | - | TGTGCCAGCAGCCAATGGGGGCCCTCTGGGGCCAACGTCCTGACTTTC | CASSQWGPSGANVLTF
TRBJ2-7 | TRBV2 | TRBD2 | - | TGTGCCAGCAGTGAACCCTTACTAGCGGGAGTCTACGAGCAGTACTTC | CASSEPLLAGVYEQYF
TRBJ2-1 | TRBV27 | TRBD2 | - | TGTGCCAGCAGTCTGTCGGGGGGGGAGATAAGGAATGAGCAGTTCTTC | CASSLSGGEIRNEQFF
TRBJ2-5 | TRBV2 | - | - | TGTGCCAGCAGTTCCAGCCCTCCGACCCAGTACTTC | CASSSSPPTQYF
TRBJ2-1 | TRBV7-9 | TRBD2 | few | TGTGCCAGCAGCCCCCCGGGACTAGCGGGAGCTGAGCAGTTCTTC | CASSPPGLAGAEQFF
TRBJ1-3 | TRBV7-8 | - | - | TGTGCCAGCAGCTTAGTCAGCGCTGGGGGCTCTGGAAACACCATATATTTT | CASSLVSAGGSGNTIYF
TRBJ2-3 | TRBV7-9 | - | - | TGTGCCAGCAGTGGGGCCGGGGGATCTAGCACAGATACGCAGTATTTT | CASSGAGGSSTDTQYF
TRBJ1-2 | TRBV4-2 | - | - | TGTGCCAGCAGCCAAGGGCGTGGGGGCGCGTCCGGCTACACCTTC | CASSQGRGGASGYTF
TRBJ1-4 | TRBV18 | - | - | TGTGCCAGCTCACCACCCCCTAATGAAAAACTGTTTTTT | CASSPPPNEKLFF
TRBJ2-3 | TRBV7-8 | TRBD1 | - | TGTGCCAGCAGCACGAACGGGTACAGGGGGGCTGGAGATACGCAGTATTTT | CASSTNGYRGAGDTQYF
TRBJ2-3 | TRBV9 | TRBD2 | - | TGTGCCAGCAGCGTAGGGACTAGCGGGAGTCCCAGCACAGATACGCAGTATTTT | CASSVGTSGSPSTDTQYF
TRBJ2-5 | TRBV27 | - | few | TGTGCCAGCAGCCATGACTTGGAGACCCAGTACTTC | CASSHDLETQYF
TRBJ2-2 | TRBV18 | TRBD1 | - | TGTGCCAGCTCGGACAGGGGGCTCCCCGGGGAGCTGTTTTTT | CASSDRGLPGELFF